This T cell receptor (beta chain) was sequenced for a study of blood T cell repertoires in COVID-19. About the research overall: Some COVID-19 samples were acute and others convalescent; all came from the United States, Italy and Spain.

Trimming stripped 4 bases from V and 0 bases from J, with 14 bases between. The CDR3 has 16 amino acids. Germline-derived CDR1 and CDR2 are LNHNV and YYDKDF (reference sequence). Clones were read by immunoSEQ multiplex PCR, and TCRdb kept only the in-frame ones, dropping some. The sample carries 130,000 or so clones, roughly 85% recorded once. The origin of this receptor is a human donor in a cohort sampled during active COVID-19. This chain uses TRBV15 with TRBJ2-3; perhaps TRBD2 as D (6 bases). Material: peripheral blood. CDR3 loop: CATSTFGGSSTDTQYF. As DNA, the CDR3 is TGTGCCACCAGCACCTTTGGGGGGAGCAGCACAGATACGCAGTATTTT.